The TCR beta chain described here comes from a study of response to subunit inactivated influenza vaccine. As for this clonotype: The antigen is not known.

With 1 base removed from V and 1 base from J, the gap between germline ends came to 13 bases. CDR3 length: 17 residues. CDR1 is SGHVS and CDR2 is FNYEAQ in the germline V gene. General observations from the study: It was the authors' suggestion that each seasonal influenza vaccination recruits few new T cells.

TCRdb re-analysed the RT-PCR reads in MiXCR, keeping a single row per CDR3 protein. The data contain about 700,000 distinct CDR3 sequences, about 15% of them seen just once; the ten biggest clones take up less than 8.5%. The genes are TRBV7-6 and TRBJ2-2; D unresolved. The sample in question was PBMCs from blood, obtained 14 to 15 days before vaccination. This clonotype originated in a man aged 50 to 60 who received an inactivated influenza vaccine. CDR3 sequence reads: CASSLEVGQMNTGELFF. The CDR3, as DNA: TGTGCCAGCAGCTTAGAGGTGGGCCAGATGAACACCGGGGAGCTGTTTTTT. Full variable domain (rest looked up from reference TRBV7-6 and TRBJ2-2): GAGVSQSPRYKVTKRGQDVALRCDPISGHVSLYWYRQALGQGPEFLTYFNYEAQQDKSGLPNDRFSAERPEGSISTLTIQRTEQRDSAMYRCASSLEVGQMNTGELFFGEGSRLTVL.